The rows below give T cell receptor beta chains drawn from one sample of a study of cytomegalovirus exposure and HLA in healthy donors. The table came from immunoSEQ multiplex PCR; TCRdb's copy has only in-frame clones and leaves some out. The repertoire holds 85,000 to 120,000 clones, with 70% to 80% as singletons. Specimen: PBMCs. The receptors here all came from a boy younger than 18 in good health and CMV-seronegative. The conserved cysteine and the conserved F or W are not part of the CDR3 here. Each record gives: V gene, D gene, CDR3 protein. D genes are given only for firm matches.

v_call: TRBV11-3; d_call: TRBD2; cdr3_aa: ASSFRGLAYEQY
v_call: TRBV12-5; d_call: .; cdr3_aa: ASGKGDTEAF
v_call: TRBV6-6; d_call: .; cdr3_aa: ASSRADLAF
v_call: TRBV7-3; d_call: .; cdr3_aa: ASSPPGTDTQY
v_call: TRBV19; d_call: .; cdr3_aa: ASSIQGLMSNQPQH
v_call: TRBV4-3; d_call: TRBD2; cdr3_aa: ASSNYLLTGTSGGVDEQF
v_call: TRBV15; d_call: TRBD1; cdr3_aa: ATSRNLDRGRRPQH
v_call: TRBV6-6; d_call: TRBD1; cdr3_aa: ASSTSLGTGEAF
v_call: TRBV4-3; d_call: TRBD1; cdr3_aa: ASSRGQAVGSDTQY
v_call: TRBV5-1; d_call: .; cdr3_aa: ASSLLEASYAEQY
v_call: TRBV5-1; d_call: TRBD2; cdr3_aa: ASSGRLAGRAYLSDTQY
v_call: TRBV10-3; d_call: TRBD2; cdr3_aa: AISALFKREGNEQF
v_call: TRBV6-5; d_call: TRBD1; cdr3_aa: ASSIRDRDGYT
v_call: TRBV6-5; d_call: TRBD1; cdr3_aa: ASSTTGGPDYGYT
v_call: TRBV7-2; d_call: TRBD2; cdr3_aa: ASSFTSGGKYEQY
v_call: TRBV27; d_call: .; cdr3_aa: ASSRRSEGNIQY
v_call: TRBV7-2; d_call: TRBD1; cdr3_aa: ASSQNRGPPLH
v_call: TRBV28; d_call: TRBD1; cdr3_aa: ASSTNRGLFEQY
v_call: TRBV19; d_call: TRBD1; cdr3_aa: ASLGQGQRNTEAF
v_call: TRBV2; d_call: .; cdr3_aa: ASSEGVEQF
v_call: TRBV5-4; d_call: .; cdr3_aa: ASRESYPSYNEQF
v_call: TRBV2; d_call: .; cdr3_aa: ASIRPQQGSPYGYT
v_call: TRBV25-1; d_call: .; cdr3_aa: ASSEFPGQETQY
v_call: TRBV7-8; d_call: .; cdr3_aa: ASSLRDNQPQH
v_call: TRBV18; d_call: .; cdr3_aa: ASSPGLTEAF
v_call: TRBV5-1; d_call: TRBD1; cdr3_aa: ASSLDDRGRETQY
v_call: TRBV2; d_call: .; cdr3_aa: ASTGRGSEKLF
v_call: TRBV30; d_call: .; cdr3_aa: AWSELRGYT
v_call: TRBV28; d_call: .; cdr3_aa: ASGIGVGELF
v_call: TRBV7-9; d_call: .; cdr3_aa: ASSLRVNEQF